This T cell receptor (beta chain) was sequenced during a study of identical twins (dated by TCRdb to the mid-2010s). For the study in its entirety: TCR alpha and beta repertoires from monozygotic twins, unrelated adults of various ages and cord blood were deep-sequenced to test whether fetal clonotypes persist. To rule out contamination, replicate twin experiments were performed at different times with different library preparation protocols.

Every donor was a healthy Caucasian. Three pairs of female monozygotic twins, all aged roughly 18 to 29 years, were included in the twin cohort. The RNA used for TCR libraries was isolated from peripheral blood mononuclear cells. The method was 5' RACE. The instrument was an Illumina HiSeq 2000. A universal primer binding site was added through template switching, and the final cDNA carried a unique molecular identifier so that TCR cDNA molecules could be counted accurately. Specific primers in the conserved constant-segment region were used to synthesize first-strand cDNA for the TCR alpha and beta chains. To control for contamination, each cDNA library was double barcoded with a SMART-Mk sample barcode plus Illumina barcodes. TruSeq adapter sequences and Illumina sample barcodes were added in two successive PCR steps. The TCR alpha and beta cDNA libraries were sequenced on the Illumina HiSeq platform using custom primers. As for the original processing: MiGEC was used to process raw reads and extract unique molecular identifiers, and MiXCR was used to find CDR3 positions. For each individual, recombination models were inferred using an EM algorithm with the repgenHMM and IGoR tools. Shared clonotype analysis was performed with the tcR package in R, normalizing sharing by the product of cloneset sizes. To study raw recombination free of thymic and clonal selection effects, out-of-frame nonproductive sequences were analyzed. TCRdb took the public reads, trimmed them with fastp at Q25, ran MiXCR for clone calling and kept in-frame beta chains. Under each unique CDR3 protein, matching rows form one entry showing the most common genes and DNA. These V and J calls are TCRdb output, not the study's own analysis. The sample records about 720,000 distinct CDR3 sequences, around a sixth of which are singletons. Around 13% of the sample is taken by the ten largest.

The CDR1 and CDR2 encoded by the germline V gene are SGHDT and YYEEEE. A distance of 18 bases separates the germline ends of V and J, which lose 4 bases and 0 bases respectively. The CDR3 holds 17 amino acids from the cysteine to the phenylalanine. Of the read, only the CDR3 DNA is kept; its 51 bases are in frame from base 1. In its sample, this clonotype was seen once. The clone's antigen remains unknown. No quality values exist for individual bases; no much larger clone is one base distant. A single read constitutes weak evidence. Here is what the overall study found, with its caveats: The excess sharing between twins in beta out-of-frame sequences was weaker because fewer shared sequences reduced the signal-to-noise ratio. Compared with coincidental sharing between unrelated individuals, out-of-frame TCR alpha sequences shared between twins had an excess of sequences with low generation probability. Conclusions relied on cross-sectional statistical analysis, since the same donors could not be followed over many years. Abundant cord blood beta clonotypes had fewer insertions, young adult naive repertoires showed a similar but weaker trend, and memory repertoires showed no such trend. Invariant T cells such as MAIT and iNKT could partly confound zero-insertion analyses, though diverse VJ usage argued against this for most clonotypes. In monozygotic twins, out-of-frame TCR alpha sharing was systematically underestimated by recombination models, although the models agreed with sharing between unrelated individuals.

The same specimen was also included in a second study, on T cells expressing NK-cell markers. The second paper further reports: Seven or eight donors provided sorted CD3+CD56+NKG2C+, CD3+CD56+NKG2C- and CD3+CD56-NKG2C+ T-cell subsets, whose TCR beta-chain repertoires were profiled. Among the eight sequenced donors, seven were HCMV-seropositive and one was HCMV-seronegative. In several experiments an anti-gammadeltaTCR antibody was added to restrict sorting to alphabetaTCR-expressing T cells. In 5 to 7 donors, the dominant CD3+CD56+NKG2C+ clonotypes ranked among the top 10 CD8+ clonotypes, making up about 1.0-7.5% of CD8+ T cells. Those dominant clonotypes were again the most abundant among CD3+CD56-NKG2C+ cells in a handful of donors, at roughly 25-65%. It remained unclear whether the expanded NKG2C-expressing T cell clones were specific for HCMV antigens. The eight sequenced donors were randomly selected healthy volunteers, three men and five women. A commercial ELISA kit detecting HCMV-specific IgG in serum was used to determine HCMV serostatus. For about 6 donors, bulk peripheral blood T-cell repertoires were additionally sequenced from unsorted PBMC. MIGEC was used to demultiplex reads and group reads by UMI, and MiTCR was used to assemble and quantify clonotypes. To exclude erroneous sequences, only TCR cDNA sequences supported by at least two reads were retained. The tcR package was used for downstream repertoire analysis, and clonotypes were matched between fractions using CDR3 nucleotide sequence together with V segment. VDJmatch was used to annotate antigen specificity against VDJdb, with one amino acid substitution in CDR3 allowed.

The chain was built from TRBV5-6 and TRBJ2-3; TRBD2 is a weak D gene call, 5 bases matching. The sample taken for sequencing was PBMCs. This receptor was taken from a woman in her late teens or twenties in good health. The DNA sequence follows: TGTGCCAGCAGCCCCGCTTTGGGAGCGGCTAGCACAGATACGCAGTATTTT. It specifies CASSPALGAASTDTQYF.